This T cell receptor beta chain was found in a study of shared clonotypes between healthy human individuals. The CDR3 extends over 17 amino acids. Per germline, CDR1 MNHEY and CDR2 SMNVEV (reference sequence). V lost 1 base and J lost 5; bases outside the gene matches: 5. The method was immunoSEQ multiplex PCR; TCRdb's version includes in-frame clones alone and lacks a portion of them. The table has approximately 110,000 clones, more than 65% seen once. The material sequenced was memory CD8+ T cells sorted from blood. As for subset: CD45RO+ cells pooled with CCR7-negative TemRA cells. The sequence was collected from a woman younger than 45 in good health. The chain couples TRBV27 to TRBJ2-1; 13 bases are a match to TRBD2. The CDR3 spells CASSLYGTSGTNNEQFF. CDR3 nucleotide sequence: TGTGCCAGCAGTTTATATGGGACTAGCGGGACAAACAATGAGCAGTTCTTC.